Below are 14 T cell receptor beta chains sequenced from a single sample in a study of beta chain features in type 1 diabetes (dated by TCRdb to 2016 to 2019). The paper's findings and limits, for the study overall: In all four CD4+ subsets, TCRB CDR3 length was moderately but significantly shorter in type 1 diabetes patients.

These receptors' targets are unknown. Libraries were built with the immunoSEQ multiplex PCR assay. All of the isolated RNA was reverse transcribed with the High Capacity cDNA Reverse Transcription Kit, so expressed TCRB transcripts were sequenced. TCRdb obtained this table from immuneACCESS and retained in-frame rearrangements with V and J assigned. These tables miss some clones; where compared with another copy, unresolved V genes account for less than half of the shortfall, and the remainder is unexplained. This sample is represented by around 710,000 clones; roughly an eighth of them were singletons. Roughly 0.11% of the sample goes to the ten largest clones. The material sequenced was naive CD4+ T cells from blood. This sample's cell subset or site label indicates: true naive CD4+ T cells. Receptors were obtained from a man aged 25-45 years with type 1 diabetes.

V and J are TRBV5-4 and TRBJ2-5; a weak D match, TRBD1 (5 bases). Germline assignment: CDR1 SGHNT and CDR2 YYREEE (reference sequence). V gave up 3 bases and J gave up 1 base, with 13 bases separating them. There are 15 residues in the CDR3. The DNA for the CDR3 is TGTGCCAGCAGCTCCCCATCCGACAGCCAAGAGACCCAGTACTTC. This translates into CASSSPSDSQETQYF.

The chain combines TRBV15 with TRBJ2-1; a possible D gene is TRBD1 (5 bases). In germline, CDR1 is LNHNV, CDR2 YYDKDF (reference sequence). V was trimmed by 8 bases and J by 3 bases, leaving 11 bases between them. The CDR3 is 13 residues long. CDR3 in DNA: TGTGCCACCGGGCAGGGTCGCTACAATGAGCAGTTCTTC. The encoded protein is CATGQGRYNEQFF. Using reference TRBV15 and TRBJ2-1 for the parts outside the CDR3, the full variable domain is DAMVIQNPRYQVTQFGKPVTLSCSQTLNHNVMYWYQQKSSQAPKLLFHYYDKDFNNEADTPDNFQSRRPNTSFCFLDIRSPGLGDTAMYLCATGQGRYNEQFFGPGTRLTVL.

The rearrangement joins TRBV5-1 to TRBJ1-5, with 7 nucleotides matching TRBD1. The germline gives CDR1 SGHRS, CDR2 YFSETQ. The CDR3 has 13 residues. With V trimmed by 2 bases and J by 5 bases, 1 base remained unmatched. The CDR3 loop reads CASSFQGDQPQHF. The CDR3 bases are TGCGCCAGCAGCTTCCAGGGGGATCAGCCCCAGCATTTT.

This sequence joins TRBV29-1 and TRBJ2-3; 14 nucleotides line up with TRBD2. CDR3 length: 14 amino acids. Germline assignment: CDR1 SQVTM and CDR2 ANQGSEA. The V gene end was trimmed by 3 bases and the J gene end by 5 bases; junction bases not matched to a gene: 1. For the CDR3, the DNA is TGCAGCGTTGAGACTAGCGGGGGGGGAGATACGCAGTATTTT. Translated: CSVETSGGGDTQYF.

This clone has a handful of counts. The V call is TRBV6-1, the J call TRBJ2-3; D ambiguous. Germline CDR1 MNHNS, CDR2 SASEGT. The V end lost 8 bases, the J end lost 6 bases, and 15 bases lay between the germline ends. There are 13 residues in the CDR3. CDR3 region: CASATLAADTQYF. The CDR3 DNA reads TGTGCCAGCGCCACTCTGGCAGCGGATACGCAGTATTTT.

This clone came up a few times. This chain links TRBV14 with TRBJ2-3, with D possibly being TRBD1 (5 bases). Trimming took 0 bases from V and 3 from J, leaving 10 bases between them. Per the germline V gene, CDR1 is SGHDN and CDR2 is FVKESK. The CDR3 runs to 15 residues. The CDR3 spells CASSQEAGWTDTQYF. The DNA for the CDR3 is TGTGCCAGCAGCCAAGAAGCAGGGTGGACAGATACGCAGTATTTT.

This chain links TRBV27 with TRBJ2-7; perhaps TRBD1 as D (8 bases). CDR1 and CDR2 from the germline V gene are MNHEY and SMNVEV (reference sequence). V was shortened by 5 bases and J by 5 bases, with 16 bases between the two germline ends. The CDR3 has 14 residues. The DNA of the CDR3 is TGTGCCAGCAGTACGGACAGGGAGGGCAACGAGCAGTACTTC. Its translation: CASSTDREGNEQYF.

Only a few counts were recorded for this clone. The chain recombines TRBV28 with TRBJ1-5; D is perhaps TRBD1 (6 bases). Deletions cut 5 bases from V and 0 bases from J, with 8 bases between. The CDR3 length is 14 residues. Germline CDR1 reads MDHEN; CDR2 reads SYDVKM. Here the CDR3 reads CASSGDTSNQPQHF. The CDR3 DNA is TGTGCCAGCAGTGGGGACACTAGCAATCAGCCCCAGCATTTT.

V gene TRBV19 combines with J gene TRBJ2-5; D perhaps matches TRBD1 (5 bases). With 8 bases removed from V and 5 bases from J, the gap between germline ends came to 15 bases. The CDR3 contains 13 residues. Germline V gene sequence: CDR1 LNHDA, CDR2 SQIVND (reference sequence). CDR3 sequence (DNA): TGTGCCAGTGGACAACCCTTGCGGGAGACCCAGTACTTC. Its protein is CASGQPLRETQYF. Together with reference TRBV19 and TRBJ2-5, the CDR3 gives the full variable domain: DGGITQSPKYLFRKEGQNVTLSCEQNLNHDAMYWYRQDPGQGLRLIYYSQIVNDFQKGDIAEGYSVSREKKESFPLTVTSAQKNPTAFYLCASGQPLRETQYFGPGTRLLVL.

This clone has a handful of counts. The genes are TRBV28 and TRBJ1-3, with a possible D match to TRBD1 (5 bases). The germline gives CDR1 MDHEN, CDR2 SYDVKM. V lost 6 bases, J lost 0 bases, and 12 bases lay in between. CDR3 length: 15 residues. The CDR3 region has the DNA TGTGCCAGCAGCGCGACAGTCTTCTCTGGAAACACCATATATTTT. Its translation is CASSATVFSGNTIYF.

This clone was observed a few times. The CDR3 loop is CASSPGLAGTGELFF. DNA of the CDR3: TGTGCCAGCAGCCCGGGACTAGCGGGAACCGGGGAGCTGTTTTTT. V usage is TRBV7-2 and J usage is TRBJ2-2, with 13 positions matching TRBD2. CDR1 SGHTA and CDR2 FQGNSA come from the germline V gene. The CDR3 is made up of 15 amino acids. The J segment lost 5 bases and the V segment lost 5 bases, leaving 2 bases of the junction unmatched.

The V gene is TRBV9, the J gene TRBJ1-5, with 9 bases that match TRBD1. The V gene's germline CDR1 is SGDLS and CDR2 YYNGEE. Trimming removed 3 bases from V and 2 bases from J; junction bases left unmatched: 6. The CDR3 totals 16 residues. The CDR3 DNA sequence: TGTGCCAGCAGCGCGACAGGGGGAGAAGGCAATCAGCCCCAGCATTTT. It specifies CASSATGGEGNQPQHF.

A few counts support this clone. The chain employs TRBV30 and TRBJ1-3, with D possibly TRBD1 on 6 matching bases. Germline values: CDR1 GTSNPN, CDR2 SVGIG (reference sequence). The germline V and J ends were trimmed by 4 bases and 2 bases, with 12 bases remaining between them. The CDR3 runs 14 residues. The CDR3 DNA reads as TGTGCCTGGATGCAACAGGGTACTGGAAACACCATATATTTT. It specifies CAWMQQGTGNTIYF.

The chain joins TRBV7-8 to TRBJ2-7; the D gene is possibly TRBD1 (6 bases). This CDR3 spans 16 amino acids. V was shortened by 0 bases and J by 2 bases, with 14 bases between the two germline ends. Germline-derived CDR1 and CDR2 are SGHVS and FQNEAQ. CDR3 protein: CASSLARAGDPYEQYF. The CDR3 DNA reads as TGTGCCAGCAGCTTAGCGAGGGCAGGGGATCCCTACGAGCAGTACTTC.